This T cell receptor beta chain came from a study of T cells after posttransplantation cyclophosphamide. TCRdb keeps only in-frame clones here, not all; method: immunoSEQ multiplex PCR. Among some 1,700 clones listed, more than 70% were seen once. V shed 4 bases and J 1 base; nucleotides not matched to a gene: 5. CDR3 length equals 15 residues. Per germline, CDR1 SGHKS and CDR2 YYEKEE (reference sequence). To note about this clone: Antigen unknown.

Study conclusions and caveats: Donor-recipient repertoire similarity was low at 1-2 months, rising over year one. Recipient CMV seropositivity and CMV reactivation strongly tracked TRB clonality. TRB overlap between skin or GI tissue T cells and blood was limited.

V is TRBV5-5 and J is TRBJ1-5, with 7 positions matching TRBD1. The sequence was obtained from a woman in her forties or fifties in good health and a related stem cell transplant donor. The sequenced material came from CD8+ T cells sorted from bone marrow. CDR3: CASSLLTGSNQPQHF. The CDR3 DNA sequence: TGTGCCAGCAGCCTACTGACAGGGAGCAATCAGCCCCAGCATTTT.